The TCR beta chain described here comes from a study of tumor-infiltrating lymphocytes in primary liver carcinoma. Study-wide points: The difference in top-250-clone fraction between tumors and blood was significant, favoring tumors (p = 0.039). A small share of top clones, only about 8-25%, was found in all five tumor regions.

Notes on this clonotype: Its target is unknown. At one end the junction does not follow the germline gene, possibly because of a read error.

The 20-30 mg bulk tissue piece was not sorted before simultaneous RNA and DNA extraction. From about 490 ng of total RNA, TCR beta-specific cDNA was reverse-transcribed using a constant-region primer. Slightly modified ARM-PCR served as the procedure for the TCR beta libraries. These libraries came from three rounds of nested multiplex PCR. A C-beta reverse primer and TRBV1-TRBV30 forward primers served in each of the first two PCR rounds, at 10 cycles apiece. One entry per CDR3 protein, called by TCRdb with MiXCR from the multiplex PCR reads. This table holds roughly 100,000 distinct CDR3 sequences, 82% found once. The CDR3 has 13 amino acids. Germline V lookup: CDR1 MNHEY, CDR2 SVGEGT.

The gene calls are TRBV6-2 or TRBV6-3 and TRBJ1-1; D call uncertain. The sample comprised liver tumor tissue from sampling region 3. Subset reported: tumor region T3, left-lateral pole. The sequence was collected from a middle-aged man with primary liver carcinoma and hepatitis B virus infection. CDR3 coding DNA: TGTCCCAGCAGTTCCCCCCTGCGTACTGAAGCTTTCTTT. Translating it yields CPSSSPLRTEAFF.